This T cell receptor beta chain was captured in a study of shared clonotypes between healthy human individuals. Across the whole study: A couple of women and three men aged 18 to 49 made up the donors.

Per germline, CDR1 MNHEY and CDR2 SMNVEV (reference sequence). This CDR3 has 14 residues. V shed 4 bases and J shed 0 bases, with 10 bases lying between them. Data came from immunoSEQ multiplex PCR; TCRdb stores just in-frame clones and leaves some out. The sample yields about 2.4 million clones, 80% to 95% seen once. V and J are TRBV27 and TRBJ2-7; no definite D call. The TCR comes from a man between 18 and 35 years old in good health. Some clones in this sample may be carry-over from other donors' samples. Sequences were obtained from naive CD4+ T cells from PBMCs. Described subset: CD45RA+ positively selected. The CDR3 DNA reads TGTGCCAGCAGTTCTCTAGGCGTCTCCTACGAGCAGTACTTC. Translation gives CASSSLGVSYEQYF.